Sequencing of this T cell receptor (beta chain) was carried out in a study of cytomegalovirus exposure and HLA in healthy donors. Study-wide results and caveats: Analyses of presence/absence relied on an assumption of roughly uniform sequencing depth across donors.

As concerns this clone: The antigen is unknown.

The PCR contained 60 Vbeta and 13 Jbeta primers. Generated by immunoSEQ multiplex PCR, the TCRdb table keeps only in-frame clones and is missing some. This table holds some 130,000 clones, 70% to 75% found once. The CDR3 is made up of 14 amino acids. Trimming cost V 7 bases and J 4 bases; bases outside gene matches: 7. Germline V gene sequence: CDR1 MNHEY, CDR2 SMNVEV (reference sequence). Although they were nominally healthy when sampled, donors likely had unrecorded immune exposures. The specimen was PBMCs. The receptor was isolated from a woman between 40 and 55 years old in good health and CMV-seronegative. The rearrangement uses TRBV27 and TRBJ2-3, with TRBD1 matching over 8 bases. The CDR3 sequence is CASKDRVIPDTQYF. Here the CDR3 DNA reads TGTGCCAGCAAGGACAGGGTTATCCCAGATACGCAGTATTTT.